What follows is one TCR beta chain and its context. Its cognate antigen is unknown. The entry originates in a study of T cells expressing NK-cell markers. About the study: The authors derived TCR beta repertoires from sorted CD3+CD56+NKG2C+, CD3+CD56+NKG2C- and CD3+CD56-NKG2C+ T cells.

Germline loops: CDR1 DFQATT, CDR2 SNEGSKA (reference sequence). There are 12 residues in the CDR3. Study results and limitations: Of the CD8+ T cells in about 6 donors, about 1.0-7.5% belonged to dominant NKG2C+ clonotypes. In a handful of donors, dominant clonotypes made up about 28.3-65% of CD3+CD56-NKG2C+ cells.

UMI-tagged 5'RACE template switching yielded the TCR beta cDNA. TCRdb re-called the 5' RACE reads; one entry per CDR3 protein, DNA not given. The sample is made up of some 140,000 distinct CDR3 sequences, and the top ten hold more than 35% of it. The sequenced sample consisted of blood T cells: a sorted CD56 or NKG2C T cell subset, CD4+ or CD8+ T cells, or bulk PBMC T cells (not recorded which). The V call is TRBV20-1, the J call TRBJ2-7; with no DNA, the TCRdb D assignment of TRBD1 cannot be verified. The clonotype was recovered from a woman aged 45-59 years in good health. This CDR3 is CSARPGSYEQYF.